This TCR beta chain was sequenced for a study of blood T cell repertoires in COVID-19. Study background: Sources were T cells, B-cell-depleted T cells, or PBMCs; the material itself was cDNA or gDNA.

In the original processing: From reference gene primer amplification, estimates of nucleated cell counts were derived. Profiled with immunoSEQ multiplex PCR; TCRdb holds only in-frame clones, not every one. That table supplies the V and J calls and clone size; D and trimming were determined from the DNA. The table shows about 300,000 clones, with about 90% occurring only once. Recruits, aged roughly 18 to 100 years, lived in some 25 US areas. Input material: PBMCs or T cells enriched from blood (not recorded which). The sequence derives from a woman in her twenties or thirties who had recovered from COVID-19.

This CDR3 is CASSIVGAGYGYTF. CDR3 nucleotide sequence: TGTGCCAGTAGTATAGTGGGCGCCGGCTATGGCTACACCTTC. The rearrangement uses TRBV19 and TRBJ1-2, with unresolved D. V was trimmed by 1 base and J by 4 bases, leaving 10 bases between them. CDR3 length: 14 amino acids. Germline CDR1 reads LNHDA; CDR2 reads SQIVND (reference sequence).